Given below is one T cell receptor beta chain in context. Its antigen is currently unknown. The data belong to a study of cytomegalovirus exposure and HLA in healthy donors. Study-wide results and limits: Sequencing artifact likely explains a cluster of highly shared sequence variants. What a later analysis showed was that several of the most significant clusters appeared linked to common viral pathogens.

The junction had 15 bases not matched to a gene; V was cut back by 4 bases and J by 5 bases. In germline, CDR1 is MNHNS, CDR2 SASEGT. The CDR3 is 17 residues long. The PCR used 60 Vbeta and 13 Jbeta primers. TCRdb's copy holds only in-frame clones and misses some; the assay was immunoSEQ multiplex PCR. The sample includes 210,000 or so clones, 65% to 90% seen only once; the top ten take 1.4%. This receptor was taken from a girl aged 5 to 17 in good health and CMV-seronegative. This sequence joins TRBV6-1 and TRBJ2-5; 8 nucleotides agree with TRBD1. The sample taken for sequencing was PBMCs. The CDR3 sequence is CASSASYGQGSLETQYF. The CDR3 nucleotides are TGTGCCAGCAGTGCTAGTTATGGACAGGGCTCCCTGGAGACCCAGTACTTC.